This TCR beta chain emerged from a study of blood T cell repertoires in COVID-19. Here immunoSEQ multiplex PCR was the method, and the copy in TCRdb shows in-frame clones only, minus some. The repertoire includes 50,000 to 75,000 clones, around 80% of them detected once, and over 12% sits in the top ten. The CDR3 covers 16 residues. V shed 5 bases, J shed 3 bases, and the junction held 11 bases outside the gene matches. The germline CDR1 and CDR2 sequences are SEHNR and FQNEAQ (reference sequence). Sequencing was carried out using peripheral blood. V gene TRBV7-9 combines with J gene TRBJ2-5; 8 bases fit TRBD1. The TCR comes from a man between 60 and 75 years old with COVID-19, enrolled during active disease. CDR3 DNA: TGTGCCAGCAGCCAGGGGCGGACAGGGCAAGAAGAGACCCAGTACTTC. Its protein is CASSQGRTGQEETQYF. Drawing the rest from reference TRBV7-9 and TRBJ2-5, the complete variable domain is DTGVSQNPRHKITKRGQNVTFRCDPISEHNRLYWYRQTLGQGPEFLTYFQNEAQLEKSRLLSDRFSAERPKGSFSTLEIQRTEQGDSAMYLCASSQGRTGQEETQYFGPGTRLLVL.